One sample yielded the 10 T cell receptor beta chains listed below, sequenced in a study of blood T cell repertoires in COVID-19. Generated by immunoSEQ multiplex PCR, the TCRdb table keeps only in-frame clones and is missing some. The table shows about 220,000 clones, with 84% occurring only once. The sample taken for sequencing was peripheral blood. The receptor set was obtained from a man aged 50-59 years with active or convalescent COVID-19.

This rearrangement joins TRBV5-4 to TRBJ2-5; weak D call: TRBD2 (7 bases). The CDR3 extends over 16 amino acids. CDR1 and CDR2 from the germline V gene are SGHNT and YYREEE (reference sequence). Trimming pared 4 bases from V and 3 bases from J, leaving 19 bases between. CDR3 sequence reads: CASSPVLGGGEETQYF. In nucleotides, the CDR3 is TGTGCCAGCAGCCCCGTCCTAGGGGGAGGGGAAGAGACCCAGTACTTC.

This chain links TRBV19 with TRBJ2-1; the match to TRBD2 covers 12 bases. Germline CDR1 is LNHDA and CDR2 is SQIVND (reference sequence). Unmatched junction bases numbered 4, after V lost 1 base and J lost 0 bases. The CDR3 covers 18 residues. CDR3 loop: CASSIAGLAGTSYNEQFF. CDR3 DNA sequence: TGTGCCAGTAGTATAGCCGGACTAGCGGGGACCTCCTACAATGAGCAGTTCTTC. The entire variable domain, with the rest obtained from reference TRBV19 and TRBJ2-1, is as follows: DGGITQSPKYLFRKEGQNVTLSCEQNLNHDAMYWYRQDPGQGLRLIYYSQIVNDFQKGDIAEGYSVSREKKESFPLTVTSAQKNPTAFYLCASSIAGLAGTSYNEQFFGPGTRLTVL.

The DNA of the CDR3 is TGTGCCAGCAGCCCCCAGGAGTCAGGGGTCTATGGCTACACCTTC. It is translated as CASSPQESGVYGYTF. The chain recombines TRBV9 with TRBJ1-2; perhaps TRBD1 as D (6 bases). Germline V CDR1 and CDR2: SGDLS, YYNGEE. The CDR3 length is 15 residues. V shed 4 bases and J shed 4 bases, with 17 bases lying between them.

CDR3 nucleotide sequence: TGCAGCGTCCGAAGGGCAACTAGCGGGGGAGCCACAGATACGCAGTATTTT. The encoded protein is CSVRRATSGGATDTQYF. This chain connects TRBV29-1 to TRBJ2-3, with 11 nucleotides matching TRBD2. The V gene's germline CDR1 is SQVTM and CDR2 ANQGSEA. The CDR3 runs 17 residues. J lost 2 bases, V lost 6 bases, and 13 bases had no gene match.

V gene TRBV2 combines with J gene TRBJ1-1, with TRBD1 matching over 8 bases. The junction had 9 bases not matched to a gene; V was cut back by 6 bases and J by 3 bases. This CDR3 is 15 amino acids long. Germline V CDR1 and CDR2: SNHLY, FYNNEI. This chain's CDR3 is CASSLDGRGHTEAFF. The CDR3 DNA is TGTGCCAGCAGCTTGGATGGCAGGGGGCACACTGAAGCTTTCTTT.

This clone appeared many times. The chain combines TRBV5-6 with TRBJ1-3; D is possibly TRBD1 (5 bases). Germline V gene data show CDR1 as SGHDT and CDR2 as YYEEEE. V lost 4 bases, J lost 4 bases, and 15 bases lay in between. The CDR3 consists of 15 residues. The CDR3 is CASSPDPNRGNTIYF. DNA of the CDR3: TGTGCCAGCAGCCCGGACCCAAACAGGGGAAACACCATATATTTT. Based on the CDR3 plus reference TRBV5-6 and TRBJ1-3, the full variable domain is DAGVTQSPTHLIKTRGQQVTLRCSPKSGHDTVSWYQQALGQGPQFIFQYYEEEERQRGNFPDRFSGHQFPNYSSELNVNALLLGDSALYLCASSPDPNRGNTIYFGEGSWLTVV.

The chain combines TRBV29-1 with TRBJ2-1; D is ambiguous. Trimming took 5 bases from V and 4 from J, leaving 21 bases between them. In germline, CDR1 is SQVTM, CDR2 ANQGSEA. The CDR3 extends over 16 amino acids. CDR3 region: CSVFLPPTYDYNEQFF. DNA for the CDR3: TGCAGCGTTTTTCTACCCCCTACCTACGATTACAATGAGCAGTTCTTC.

In DNA form, the CDR3 reads TGTGCCAGCAGCCCGGGGCGGGACGGCTCTGGAAACACCATATATTTT. Its translation is CASSPGRDGSGNTIYF. V and J are TRBV5-4 and TRBJ1-3, with D tentatively TRBD1 (5 bases). The germline V and J ends were trimmed by 4 bases and 0 bases, with 14 bases remaining between them. The germline gives CDR1 SGHNT, CDR2 YYREEE (reference sequence). CDR3 size: 16 residues.

The V and J genes are TRBV5-1 and TRBJ2-2; the match to TRBD1 covers 8 bases. Germline CDR1 is SGHRS and CDR2 is YFSETQ. V lost 3 bases to trimming and J lost 6 bases; unmatched junction nucleotides: 7. This CDR3 region has 15 residues. This chain's CDR3 is CASSSGQGRAGELFF. The CDR3 nucleotides are TGCGCCAGCAGCTCAGGACAGGGAAGGGCCGGGGAGCTGTTTTTT.

V is TRBV23-1 and J is TRBJ2-7; 7 nucleotides agree with TRBD2. TRBV23-1 counts as an open reading frame of uncertain function. CDR3 length equals 13 residues. The trim removed 7 bases at V and 3 bases at J, leaving 6 bases unmatched. For the CDR3, the DNA is TGCGCCAGCAACGGGGGGATACACTACGAGCAGTACGTC. This sequence encodes CASNGGIHYEQYV.